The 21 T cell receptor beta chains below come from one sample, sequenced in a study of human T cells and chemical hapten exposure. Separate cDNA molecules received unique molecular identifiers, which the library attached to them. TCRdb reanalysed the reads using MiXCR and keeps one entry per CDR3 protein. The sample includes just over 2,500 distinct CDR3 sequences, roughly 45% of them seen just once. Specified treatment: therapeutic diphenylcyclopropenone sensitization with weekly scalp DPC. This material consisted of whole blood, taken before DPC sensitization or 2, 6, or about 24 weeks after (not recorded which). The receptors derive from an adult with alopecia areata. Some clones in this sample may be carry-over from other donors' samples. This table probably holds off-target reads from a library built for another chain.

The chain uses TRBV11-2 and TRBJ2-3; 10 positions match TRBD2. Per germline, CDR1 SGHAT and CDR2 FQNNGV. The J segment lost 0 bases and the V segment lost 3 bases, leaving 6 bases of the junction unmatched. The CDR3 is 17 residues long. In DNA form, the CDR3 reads TGTGCCAGCAGCTTGGTTAGCGGGGGGACTAGCACAGATACGCAGTATTTT. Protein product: CASSLVSGGTSTDTQYF.

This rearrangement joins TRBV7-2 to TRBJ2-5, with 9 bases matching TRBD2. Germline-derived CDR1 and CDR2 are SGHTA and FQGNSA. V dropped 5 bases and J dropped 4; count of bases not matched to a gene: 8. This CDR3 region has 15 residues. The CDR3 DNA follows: TGTGCCAGCAGCCTTAGCGGGAGCAGGGGAGAGACCCAGTACTTC. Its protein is CASSLSGSRGETQYF.

CDR3: CASRKQGAIQETQYF. CDR3 DNA sequence: TGTGCCAGTAGAAAACAGGGGGCGATTCAGGAGACCCAGTACTTC. The chain links TRBV19 to TRBJ2-5; 9 nucleotides line up with TRBD1. Germline CDR1 is LNHDA and CDR2 is SQIVND (reference sequence). Trimming at V came to 6 bases and at J to 5 bases, leaving 10 bases not matched to a gene. This CDR3 spans 15 amino acids.

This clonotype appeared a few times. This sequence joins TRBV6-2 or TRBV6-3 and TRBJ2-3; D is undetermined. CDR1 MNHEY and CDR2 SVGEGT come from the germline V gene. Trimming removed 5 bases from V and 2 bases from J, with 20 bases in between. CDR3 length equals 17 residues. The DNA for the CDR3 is TGTGCCAGCAGTGACGAAGGACCACAATCCGCCACAGATACGCAGTATTTT. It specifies CASSDEGPQSATDTQYF.

CDR3 in amino acids: CASSPAGDLAKNIQYF. In nucleotides, the CDR3 is TGTGCCAGCAGCCCAGCCGGAGACTTAGCCAAAAACATTCAGTACTTC. The rearrangement links TRBV4-2 to TRBJ2-4; unclear D gene. Germline V gives CDR1 LGHNA, CDR2 YNFKEQ. Trimming stripped 4 bases from V and 0 bases from J, with 13 bases between. The CDR3 is made up of 16 amino acids.

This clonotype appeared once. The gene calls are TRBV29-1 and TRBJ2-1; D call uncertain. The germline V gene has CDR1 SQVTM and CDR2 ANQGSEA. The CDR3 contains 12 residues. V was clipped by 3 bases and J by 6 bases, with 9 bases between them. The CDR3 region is CSVDNLSNEQFF. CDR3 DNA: TGCAGCGTTGACAACCTCTCCAATGAGCAGTTCTTC.

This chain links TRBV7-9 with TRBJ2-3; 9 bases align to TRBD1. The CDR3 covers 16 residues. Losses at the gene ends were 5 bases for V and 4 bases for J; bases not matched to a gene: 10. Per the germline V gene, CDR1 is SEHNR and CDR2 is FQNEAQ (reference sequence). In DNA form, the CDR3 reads TGTGCCAGCAGCCCCCCGATGAGGACAGGGGCAGATACGCAGTATTTT. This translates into CASSPPMRTGADTQYF.

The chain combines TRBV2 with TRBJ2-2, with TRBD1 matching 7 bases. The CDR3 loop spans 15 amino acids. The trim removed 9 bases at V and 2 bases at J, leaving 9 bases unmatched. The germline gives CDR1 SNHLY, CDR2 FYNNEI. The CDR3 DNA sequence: TGTGCCAGGACAGACAGGGTTATAAACACCGGGGAGCTGTTTTTT. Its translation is CARTDRVINTGELFF.

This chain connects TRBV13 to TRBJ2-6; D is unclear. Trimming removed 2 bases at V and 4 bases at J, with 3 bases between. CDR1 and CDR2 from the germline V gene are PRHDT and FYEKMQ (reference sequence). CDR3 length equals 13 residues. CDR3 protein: CASSLQGANVLTF. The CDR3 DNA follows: TGTGCCAGCAGCTTACAAGGGGCCAACGTCCTGACTTTC.

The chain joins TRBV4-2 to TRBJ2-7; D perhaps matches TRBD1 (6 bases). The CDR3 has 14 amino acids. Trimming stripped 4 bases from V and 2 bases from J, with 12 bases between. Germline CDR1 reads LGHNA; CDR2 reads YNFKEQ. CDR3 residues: CASSPLGQTYEQYF. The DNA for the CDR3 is TGTGCCAGCAGCCCCCTAGGACAGACCTACGAGCAGTACTTC.

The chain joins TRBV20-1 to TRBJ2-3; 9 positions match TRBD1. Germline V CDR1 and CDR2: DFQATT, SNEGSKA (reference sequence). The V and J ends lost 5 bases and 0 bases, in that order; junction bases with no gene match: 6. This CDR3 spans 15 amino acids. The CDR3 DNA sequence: TGCAGTGCTGAGGACAGGGGCCTTAGCACAGATACGCAGTATTTT. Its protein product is CSAEDRGLSTDTQYF.

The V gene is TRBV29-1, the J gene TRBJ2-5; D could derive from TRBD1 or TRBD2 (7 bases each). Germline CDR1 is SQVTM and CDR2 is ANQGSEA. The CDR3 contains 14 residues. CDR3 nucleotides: TGCAACGCTTCGGGGGGACAGACACAAGAGACCCAGTACTTC. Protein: CNASGGQTQETQYF.

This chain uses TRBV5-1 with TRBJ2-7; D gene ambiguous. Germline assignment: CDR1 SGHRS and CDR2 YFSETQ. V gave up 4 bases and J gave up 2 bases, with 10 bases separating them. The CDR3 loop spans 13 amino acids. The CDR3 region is CASSPPDAYEQYF. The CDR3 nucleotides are TGCGCCAGCAGCCCGCCGGACGCCTACGAGCAGTACTTC. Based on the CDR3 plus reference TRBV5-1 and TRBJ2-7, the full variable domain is KAGVTQTPRYLIKTRGQQVTLSCSPISGHRSVSWYQQTPGQGLQFLFEYFSETQRNKGNFPGRFSGRQFSNSRSEMNVSTLELGDSALYLCASSPPDAYEQYFGPGTRLTVT.

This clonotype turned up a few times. CDR3 loop: CSGLGQETQYF. The CDR3, as DNA: TGCAGCGGTTTGGGACAAGAGACCCAGTACTTC. V and J are TRBV29-1 and TRBJ2-5; D unclear. The CDR3 runs 11 residues. V was cut by 7 bases and J by 2 bases, with 8 bases left in between. Germline loops: CDR1 SQVTM, CDR2 ANQGSEA.

CDR3 in DNA: TGTGCCAGCAGGCCCGACAGGGGCGCAAGCACAGATACGCAGTATTTT. It codes for CASRPDRGASTDTQYF. J is TRBJ2-3 and V is TRBV12-3 or TRBV12-4; 8 positions match TRBD1. The CDR3 totals 16 residues. V shed 6 bases and J 0 bases; nucleotides not matched to a gene: 8.

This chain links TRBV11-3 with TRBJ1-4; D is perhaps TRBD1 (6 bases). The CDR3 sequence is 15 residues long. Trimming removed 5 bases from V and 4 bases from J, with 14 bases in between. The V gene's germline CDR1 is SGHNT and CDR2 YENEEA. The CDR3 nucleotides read TGTGCCAGCAGCCCCCGGACAGTGCTTAATGAAAAACTGTTTTTT. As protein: CASSPRTVLNEKLFF.

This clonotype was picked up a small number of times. CDR3 DNA sequence: TGTGCCAGCAGCTCTACAGGGAACGAGCAGTACTTC. It codes for CASSSTGNEQYF. The chain combines TRBV7-9 with TRBJ2-7; tentative D call: TRBD1 (6 bases). Trimming cost V 4 bases and J 5 bases, with 9 bases left between them. Germline-derived CDR1 and CDR2 are SEHNR and FQNEAQ (reference sequence). The CDR3 has 12 residues.

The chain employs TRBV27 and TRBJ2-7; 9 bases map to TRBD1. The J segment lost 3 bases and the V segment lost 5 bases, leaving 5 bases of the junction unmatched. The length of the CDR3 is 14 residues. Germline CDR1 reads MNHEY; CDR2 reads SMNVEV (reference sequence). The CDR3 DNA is TGTGCCAGCAGTGGGGGGACAGGGAGCTACGAGCAGTACTTC. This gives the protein CASSGGTGSYEQYF.

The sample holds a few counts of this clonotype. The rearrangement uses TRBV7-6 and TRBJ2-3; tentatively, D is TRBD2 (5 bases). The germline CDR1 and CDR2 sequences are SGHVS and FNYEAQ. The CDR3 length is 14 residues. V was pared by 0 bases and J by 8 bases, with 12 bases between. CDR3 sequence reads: CASSLAGEALTQYF. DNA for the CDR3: TGTGCCAGCAGCTTAGCGGGAGAGGCACTTACGCAGTATTTT. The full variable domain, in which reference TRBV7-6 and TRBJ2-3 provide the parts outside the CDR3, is GAGVSQSPRYKVTKRGQDVALRCDPISGHVSLYWYRQALGQGPEFLTYFNYEAQQDKSGLPNDRFSAERPEGSISTLTIQRTEQRDSAMYRCASSLAGEALTQYFGPGTRLTVL.

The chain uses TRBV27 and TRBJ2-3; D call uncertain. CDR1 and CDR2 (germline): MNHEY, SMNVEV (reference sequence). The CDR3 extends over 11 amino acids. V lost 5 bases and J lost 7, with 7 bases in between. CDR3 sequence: CASSEYNTQYF. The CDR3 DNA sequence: TGTGCCAGCAGTGAATATAATACGCAGTATTTT.

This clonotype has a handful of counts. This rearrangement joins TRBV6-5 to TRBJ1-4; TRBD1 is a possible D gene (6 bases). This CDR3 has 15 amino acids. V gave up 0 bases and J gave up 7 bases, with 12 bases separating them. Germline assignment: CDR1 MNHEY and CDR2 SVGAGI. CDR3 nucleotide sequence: TGTGCCAGCAGTTACTCGGGGGGCGGGCGTGAAAAACTGTTTTTT. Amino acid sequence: CASSYSGGGREKLFF.